The clone carrying this T cell receptor beta chain was observed many times. This entry comes from a study of T cells in Graves' hyperthyroidism and ophthalmopathy. Amplification of TCR beta CDR3 regions used RNA as the template. The TCR CDR3 first-round RT-PCR relied on the HTBI primer set. TCRdb re-analysed the multiplex PCR reads in MiXCR, keeping a single row per CDR3 protein. The data contain roughly 500,000 distinct CDR3 sequences, about 22% of them singletons. The CDR3 is 16 amino acids. V dropped 8 bases and J dropped 1; count of bases not matched to a gene: 11. Germline CDR1 is MDHEN and CDR2 is SYDVKM.

The source is a woman aged 70-85 years with Graves' ophthalmopathy. V usage is TRBV28 and J usage is TRBJ2-7; 10 bases are shared with TRBD1. Sequenced: blood. CDR3 DNA sequence: TGTGCCAGCTTCCCCGCACGGACAGGGGGTTCCTACGAGCAGTACTTC. It is translated as CASFPARTGGSYEQYF.